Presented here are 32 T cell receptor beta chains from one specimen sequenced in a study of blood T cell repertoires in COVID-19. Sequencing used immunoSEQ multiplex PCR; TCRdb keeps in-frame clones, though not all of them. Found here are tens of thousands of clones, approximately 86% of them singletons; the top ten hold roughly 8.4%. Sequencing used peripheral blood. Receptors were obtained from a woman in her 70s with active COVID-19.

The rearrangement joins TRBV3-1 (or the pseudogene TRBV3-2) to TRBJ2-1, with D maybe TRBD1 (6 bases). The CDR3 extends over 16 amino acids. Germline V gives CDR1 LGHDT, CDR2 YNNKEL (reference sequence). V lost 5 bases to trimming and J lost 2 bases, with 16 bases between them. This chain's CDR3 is CASSAHPQGTYNEQFF. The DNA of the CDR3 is TGTGCCAGCAGCGCACACCCACAGGGTACCTACAATGAGCAGTTCTTC.

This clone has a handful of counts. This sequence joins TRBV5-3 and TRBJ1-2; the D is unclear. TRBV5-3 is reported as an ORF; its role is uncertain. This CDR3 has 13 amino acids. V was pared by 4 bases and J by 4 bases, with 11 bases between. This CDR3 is CARSVTHPYGYTF. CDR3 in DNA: TGTGCCAGAAGCGTGACACACCCCTATGGCTACACCTTC.

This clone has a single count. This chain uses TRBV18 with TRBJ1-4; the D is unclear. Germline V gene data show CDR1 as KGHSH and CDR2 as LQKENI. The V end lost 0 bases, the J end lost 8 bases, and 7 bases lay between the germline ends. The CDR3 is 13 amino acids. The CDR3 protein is CASSPPTGEKLFF. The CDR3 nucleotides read TGTGCCAGCTCACCACCGACGGGGGAAAAACTGTTTTTT.

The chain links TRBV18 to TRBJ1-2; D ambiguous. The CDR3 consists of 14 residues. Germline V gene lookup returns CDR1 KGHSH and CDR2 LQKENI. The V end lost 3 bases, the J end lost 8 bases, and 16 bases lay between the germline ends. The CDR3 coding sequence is TGTGCCAGCTCACCCACGCTGGACGGCGGGGGCTACACCTTC. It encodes CASSPTLDGGGYTF.

The CDR3 protein is CASSTGAWIQYF. The CDR3 nucleotides are TGTGCCAGCAGTACGGGTGCTTGGATTCAGTACTTC. The chain recombines TRBV28 with TRBJ2-4, with D unresolved. CDR3 length: 12 residues. V gave up 5 bases and J gave up 10 bases, with 12 bases separating them. CDR1 and CDR2 (germline): MDHEN, SYDVKM.

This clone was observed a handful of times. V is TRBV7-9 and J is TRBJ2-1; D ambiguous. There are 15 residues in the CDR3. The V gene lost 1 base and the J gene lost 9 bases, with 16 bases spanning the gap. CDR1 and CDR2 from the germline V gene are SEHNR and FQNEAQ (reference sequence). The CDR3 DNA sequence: TGTGCCAGCAGCTTAGGTCTCTCAACATTTGGTGAGCAGTTCTTC. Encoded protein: CASSLGLSTFGEQFF.

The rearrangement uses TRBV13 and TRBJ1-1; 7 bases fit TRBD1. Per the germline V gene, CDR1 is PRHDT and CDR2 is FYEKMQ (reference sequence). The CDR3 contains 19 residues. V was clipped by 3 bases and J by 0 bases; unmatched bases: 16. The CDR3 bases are TGTGCCAGCAGCTTTACCTCCTGGGACAGCGCTTTCATGAACACTGAAGCTTTCTTT. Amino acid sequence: CASSFTSWDSAFMNTEAFF.

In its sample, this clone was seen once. The CDR3 region has the DNA TGTGCCAGCAGGCGACAGGCGGGCTATGGCTACACCTTC. Translation gives CASRRQAGYGYTF. The chain links TRBV28 to TRBJ1-2, with a weak D call TRBD1 (6 bases). The CDR3 length is 13 residues. In germline, CDR1 is MDHEN, CDR2 SYDVKM. V was pared by 6 bases and J by 4 bases, with 12 bases between.

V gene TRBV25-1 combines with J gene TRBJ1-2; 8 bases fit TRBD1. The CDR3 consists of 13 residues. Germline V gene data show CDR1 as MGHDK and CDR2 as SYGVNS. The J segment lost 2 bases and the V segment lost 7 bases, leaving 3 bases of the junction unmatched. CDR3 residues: CASKQGGNYGYTF. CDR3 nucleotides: TGTGCCAGCAAACAGGGGGGGAACTATGGCTACACCTTC.

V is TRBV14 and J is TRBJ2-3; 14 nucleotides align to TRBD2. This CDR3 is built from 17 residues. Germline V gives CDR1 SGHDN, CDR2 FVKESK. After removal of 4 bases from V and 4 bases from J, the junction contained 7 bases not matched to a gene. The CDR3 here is CASSPLGLAGGPDTQYF. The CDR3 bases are TGTGCCAGCAGCCCCTTAGGACTAGCGGGAGGCCCAGATACGCAGTATTTT.

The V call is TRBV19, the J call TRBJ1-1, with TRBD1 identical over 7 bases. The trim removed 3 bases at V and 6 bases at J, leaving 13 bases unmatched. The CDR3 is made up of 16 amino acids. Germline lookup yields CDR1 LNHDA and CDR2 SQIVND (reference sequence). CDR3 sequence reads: CASSMRLGQDGSEAFF. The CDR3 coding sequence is TGTGCCAGTAGTATGAGATTAGGACAGGACGGTTCTGAAGCTTTCTTT. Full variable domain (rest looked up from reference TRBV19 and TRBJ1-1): DGGITQSPKYLFRKEGQNVTLSCEQNLNHDAMYWYRQDPGQGLRLIYYSQIVNDFQKGDIAEGYSVSREKKESFPLTVTSAQKNPTAFYLCASSMRLGQDGSEAFFGQGTRLTVV.

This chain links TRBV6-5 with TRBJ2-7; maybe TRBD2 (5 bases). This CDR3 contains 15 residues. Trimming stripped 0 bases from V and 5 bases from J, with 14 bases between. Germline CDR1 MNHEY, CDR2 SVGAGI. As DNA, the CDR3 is TGTGCCAGCAGTTACTCGCTTCGCGCCGGGGACGAGCAGTACTTC. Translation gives CASSYSLRAGDEQYF.

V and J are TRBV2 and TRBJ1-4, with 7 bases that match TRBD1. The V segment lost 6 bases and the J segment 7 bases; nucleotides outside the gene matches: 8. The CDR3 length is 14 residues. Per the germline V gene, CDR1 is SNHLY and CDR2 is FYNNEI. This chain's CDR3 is CASSLDRASEKLFF. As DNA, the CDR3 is TGTGCCAGCAGCCTCGACAGGGCCTCTGAAAAACTGTTTTTT.

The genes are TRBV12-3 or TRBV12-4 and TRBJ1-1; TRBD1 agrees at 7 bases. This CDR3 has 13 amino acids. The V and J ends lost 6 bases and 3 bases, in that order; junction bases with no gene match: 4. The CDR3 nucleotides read TGTGCCAGCAGCCCCACAGGGGACACTGAAGCTTTCTTT. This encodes CASSPTGDTEAFF.

CDR3 residues: CAGSLAAVSTDTQYF. CDR3 nucleotide sequence: TGTGCCGGGTCGCTGGCGGCCGTTAGCACAGATACGCAGTATTTT. This sequence joins TRBV6-5 and TRBJ2-3; no reliable D call. The CDR3 spans 15 residues. Germline-derived CDR1 and CDR2 are MNHEY and SVGAGI. The germline V and J ends were trimmed by 11 bases and 0 bases, with 18 bases remaining between them.

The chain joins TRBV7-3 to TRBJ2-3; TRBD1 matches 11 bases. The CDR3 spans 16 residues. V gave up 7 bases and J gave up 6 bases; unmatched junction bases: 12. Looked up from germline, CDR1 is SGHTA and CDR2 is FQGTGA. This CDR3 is CASTAPGQGASDTQYF. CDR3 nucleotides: TGTGCCAGCACAGCTCCCGGACAGGGGGCAAGTGATACGCAGTATTTT. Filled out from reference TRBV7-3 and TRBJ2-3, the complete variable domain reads GAGVSQTPSNKVTEKGKYVELRCDPISGHTALYWYRQSLGQGPEFLIYFQGTGAADDSGLPNDRFFAVRPEGSVSTLKIQRTERGDSAVYLCASTAPGQGASDTQYFGPGTRLTVL.

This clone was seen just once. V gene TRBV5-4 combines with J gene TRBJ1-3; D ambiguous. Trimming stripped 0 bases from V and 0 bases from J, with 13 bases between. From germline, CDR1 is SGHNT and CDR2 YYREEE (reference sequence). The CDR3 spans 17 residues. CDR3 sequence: CASSLESQAISGNTIYF. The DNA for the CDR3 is TGTGCCAGCAGCTTGGAGTCTCAGGCTATCTCTGGAAACACCATATATTTT.

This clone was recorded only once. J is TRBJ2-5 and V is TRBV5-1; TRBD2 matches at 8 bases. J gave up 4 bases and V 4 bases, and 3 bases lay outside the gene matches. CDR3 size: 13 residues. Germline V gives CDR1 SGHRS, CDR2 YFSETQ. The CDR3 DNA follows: TGCGCCAGCAGCACGGGACTAGGAGAGACCCAGTACTTC. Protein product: CASSTGLGETQYF.

CDR3: CASSPRTEEVQPQHF. The CDR3 DNA reads TGTGCCAGCAGCCCCAGGACAGAGGAAGTTCAGCCCCAGCATTTT. The rearrangement uses TRBV28 and TRBJ1-5; D possibly corresponds to TRBD1 (6 bases). V was pared by 6 bases and J by 6 bases, with 18 bases between. Per germline, CDR1 MDHEN and CDR2 SYDVKM. CDR3 length: 15 residues.

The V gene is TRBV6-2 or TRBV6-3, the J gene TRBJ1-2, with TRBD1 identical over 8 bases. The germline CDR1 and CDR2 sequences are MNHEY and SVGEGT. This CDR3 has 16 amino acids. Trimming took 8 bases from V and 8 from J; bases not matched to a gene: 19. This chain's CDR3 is CASRPQDRGATGGYTF. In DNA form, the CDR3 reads TGTGCCAGCCGCCCCCAAGACAGGGGAGCAACGGGCGGCTACACCTTC.

The CDR3 region is CASSPRLGDTQYF. CDR3 coding DNA: TGTGCCAGCAGCCCTCGACTAGGAGATACGCAGTATTTT. V usage is TRBV14 and J usage is TRBJ2-3; D may be TRBD2 (6 bases). The germline V and J ends were trimmed by 4 bases and 5 bases, with 10 bases remaining between them. The germline V gene has CDR1 SGHDN and CDR2 FVKESK. The CDR3 has 13 amino acids. The full variable domain, in which reference TRBV14 and TRBJ2-3 provide the parts outside the CDR3, is EAGVTQFPSHSVIEKGQTVTLRCDPISGHDNLYWYRRVMGKEIKFLLHFVKESKQDESGMPNNRFLAERTGGTYSTLKVQPAELEDSGVYFCASSPRLGDTQYFGPGTRLTVL.

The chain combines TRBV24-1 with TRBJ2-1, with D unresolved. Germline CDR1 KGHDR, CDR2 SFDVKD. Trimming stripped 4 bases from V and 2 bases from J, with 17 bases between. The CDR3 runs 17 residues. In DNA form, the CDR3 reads TGTGCCACCAGTGAGGGTTGGGTGGAGAGCGCCTACAATGAGCAGTTCTTC. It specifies CATSEGWVESAYNEQFF.

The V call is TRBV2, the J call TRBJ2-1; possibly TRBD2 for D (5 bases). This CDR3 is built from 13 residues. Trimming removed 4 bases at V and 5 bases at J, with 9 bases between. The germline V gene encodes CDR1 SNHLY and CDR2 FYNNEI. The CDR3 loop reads CASSGSVDNEQFF. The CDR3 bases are TGTGCCAGCAGTGGTAGCGTAGACAATGAGCAGTTCTTC.

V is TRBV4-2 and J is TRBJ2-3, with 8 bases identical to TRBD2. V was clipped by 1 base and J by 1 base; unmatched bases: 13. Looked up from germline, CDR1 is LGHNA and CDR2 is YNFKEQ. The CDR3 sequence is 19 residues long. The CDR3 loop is CASSQGSGSEDIGTDTQYF. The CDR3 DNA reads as TGTGCCAGCAGCCAAGGAAGCGGGAGCGAGGACATAGGCACAGATACGCAGTATTTT.

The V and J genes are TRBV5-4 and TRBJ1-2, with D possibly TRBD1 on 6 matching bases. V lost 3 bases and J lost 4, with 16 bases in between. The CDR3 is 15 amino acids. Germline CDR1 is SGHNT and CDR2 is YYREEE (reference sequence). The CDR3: CASSSIKTGLYGYTF. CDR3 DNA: TGTGCCAGCAGCTCGATAAAGACAGGACTCTATGGCTACACCTTC.

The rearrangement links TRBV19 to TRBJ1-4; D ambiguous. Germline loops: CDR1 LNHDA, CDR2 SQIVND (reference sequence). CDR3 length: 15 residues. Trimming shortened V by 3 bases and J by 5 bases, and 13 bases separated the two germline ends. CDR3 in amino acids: CASSISGLQNEKLFF. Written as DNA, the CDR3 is TGTGCCAGTAGTATTTCAGGACTACAAAATGAAAAACTGTTTTTT.

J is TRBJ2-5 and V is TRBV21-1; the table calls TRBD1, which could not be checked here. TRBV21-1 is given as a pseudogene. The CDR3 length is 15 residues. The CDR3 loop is CASSKGTGRQETQYF. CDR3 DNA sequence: TGTGCCAGCAGCAAAGGGACAGGGAGGCAAGAGACCCAGTACTTC.

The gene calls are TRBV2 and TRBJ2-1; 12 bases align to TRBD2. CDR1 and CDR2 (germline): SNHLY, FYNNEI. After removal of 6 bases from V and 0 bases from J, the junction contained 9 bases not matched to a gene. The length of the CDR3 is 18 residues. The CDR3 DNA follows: TGTGCCAGCAGGGAACCTAGCGGGAGGGATAGCTCCTACAATGAGCAGTTCTTC. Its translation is CASREPSGRDSSYNEQFF.

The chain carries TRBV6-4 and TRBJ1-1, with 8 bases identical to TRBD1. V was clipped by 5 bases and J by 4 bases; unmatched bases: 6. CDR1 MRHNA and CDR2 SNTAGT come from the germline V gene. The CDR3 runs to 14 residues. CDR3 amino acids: CASSPGGGSTEAFF. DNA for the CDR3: TGTGCCAGCAGTCCAGGGGGCGGGAGCACTGAAGCTTTCTTT.

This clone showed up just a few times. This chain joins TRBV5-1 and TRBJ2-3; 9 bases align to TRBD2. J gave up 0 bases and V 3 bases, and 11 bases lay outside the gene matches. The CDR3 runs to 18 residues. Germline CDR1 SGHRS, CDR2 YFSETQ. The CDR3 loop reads CASSSQPSSGASTDTQYF. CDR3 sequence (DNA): TGCGCCAGCAGCTCACAACCCTCTAGCGGGGCTAGCACAGATACGCAGTATTTT. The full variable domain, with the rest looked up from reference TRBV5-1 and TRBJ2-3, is KAGVTQTPRYLIKTRGQQVTLSCSPISGHRSVSWYQQTPGQGLQFLFEYFSETQRNKGNFPGRFSGRQFSNSRSEMNVSTLELGDSALYLCASSSQPSSGASTDTQYFGPGTRLTVL.

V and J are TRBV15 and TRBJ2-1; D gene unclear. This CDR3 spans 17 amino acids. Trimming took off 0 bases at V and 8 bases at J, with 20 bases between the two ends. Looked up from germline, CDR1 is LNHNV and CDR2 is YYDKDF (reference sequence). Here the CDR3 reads CATSRELASLSRDEQFF. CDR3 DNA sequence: TGTGCCACCAGCAGAGAATTGGCGTCTCTGTCTCGGGATGAGCAGTTCTTC.

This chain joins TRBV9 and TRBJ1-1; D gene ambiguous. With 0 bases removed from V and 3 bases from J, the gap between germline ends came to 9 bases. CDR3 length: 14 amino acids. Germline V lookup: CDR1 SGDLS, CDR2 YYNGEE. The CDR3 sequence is CASSVAHTDTEAFF. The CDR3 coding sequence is TGTGCCAGCAGCGTAGCTCATACGGACACTGAAGCTTTCTTT.